This TCR beta chain comes out of a study of beta chain features in type 1 diabetes. Of the isolated RNA, all was reverse transcribed, and so the sequenced material was expressed TCRB transcripts. Profiling relied on immunoSEQ multiplex PCR, and the TCRdb table lists in-frame clones only, not all of them. The sample contains 300,000 to 350,000 clones, 12% to 15% of which appear only once. Study-level findings and limits: The VDJ junctions of type 1 diabetes patients carried fewer insertions and more deletions. Patients' naive, central memory and Treg TCRB repertoires seemed closer to one another than those of healthy donors.

The germline gives CDR1 SNHLY, CDR2 FYNNEI. V was clipped by 7 bases and J by 1 base, with 11 bases between them. The CDR3 totals 14 residues. Concerning this clone itself: Its specificity is unknown.

The rearrangement joins TRBV2 to TRBJ1-5; D ambiguous. Material: central memory CD4+ T cells from blood. This clonotype was obtained from a man younger than 45 in good health. This CDR3 is CASTLLMSNQPQHF. The CDR3, as DNA: TGTGCCAGCACCTTACTGATGAGCAATCAGCCCCAGCATTTT.